A single sample is the source of the 18 T cell receptor beta chains below, sequenced in a study of control samples from healthy donors and cancer patients (dated by TCRdb to 2018 to 2020). The library relied on the immunoSEQ multiplex PCR assay. TCRdb took this table from immuneACCESS and kept in-frame rearrangements with V and J called. Such tables lack part of the clones; where checked against another copy, unresolved V genes explain under half of the gap, and the rest is unexplained. This sample lists some 120,000 clones; 80% to 90% were detected once. The ten top clones hold 1.1% of the sample. Sample: PBMCs. The receptors stem from a woman between 50 and 59 years old with colorectal cancer.

The rearrangement joins TRBV3-1 (or the pseudogene TRBV3-2) to TRBJ1-4, with D perhaps matching TRBD1 (5 bases). V was pared by 4 bases and J by 7 bases, with 13 bases between. The CDR3 totals 14 residues. CDR1 and CDR2 (germline): LGHDT, YNNKEL (reference sequence). The DNA for the CDR3 is TGTGCCAGCAGCCCCACCAGGGACGGTGAAAAACTGTTTTTT. It yields the protein CASSPTRDGEKLFF.

This chain links TRBV10-3 with TRBJ1-1, with 8 bases fitting TRBD1. After removal of 6 bases from V and 11 bases from J, the junction contained 8 bases not matched to a gene. The CDR3 consists of 12 residues. CDR1 is ENHRY, CDR2 SYGVKD, per germline. Here the CDR3 DNA reads TGTGCCATCAGCACGGACAGGGAATCGGCTTTCTTT. Encoded protein: CAISTDRESAFF.

The chain employs TRBV6-1 and TRBJ1-2; possible D gene TRBD1, 6 bases. Germline CDR1 is MNHNS and CDR2 is SASEGT. The CDR3 has 13 residues. V was shortened by 3 bases and J by 4 bases, with 9 bases between the two germline ends. CDR3 sequence (DNA): TGTGCCAGCAGTGACGGCAGGGGCTATGGCTACACCTTC. This codes for CASSDGRGYGYTF.

This chain links TRBV19 with TRBJ1-3; no firm D call. V gave up 3 bases and J gave up 4 bases, with 7 bases separating them. CDR3 length: 13 amino acids. Per the germline V gene, CDR1 is LNHDA and CDR2 is SQIVND (reference sequence). The CDR3 DNA reads as TGTGCCAGTAGTATCGATCCCGGAAACACCATATATTTT. Amino acids: CASSIDPGNTIYF. Using reference TRBV19 and TRBJ1-3 for the parts outside the CDR3, the full variable domain is DGGITQSPKYLFRKEGQNVTLSCEQNLNHDAMYWYRQDPGQGLRLIYYSQIVNDFQKGDIAEGYSVSREKKESFPLTVTSAQKNPTAFYLCASSIDPGNTIYFGEGSWLTVV.

The V gene is TRBV3-1 (or the pseudogene TRBV3-2), the J gene TRBJ2-5; 11 bases match TRBD2. CDR1 and CDR2 (germline): LGHDT, YNNKEL (reference sequence). V dropped 0 bases and J dropped 3; count of bases not matched to a gene: 6. The CDR3 covers 17 residues. The CDR3 sequence: CASSQDRGLAVEETQYF. The CDR3 nucleotides are TGTGCCAGCAGCCAAGACCGGGGACTAGCGGTCGAAGAGACCCAGTACTTC.

This clone was observed a few times. The chain is built from TRBV6-6 and TRBJ2-7, with TRBD1 matching 8 bases. The CDR3 runs to 16 residues. CDR1 and CDR2 from the germline V gene are MNHNY and SVGAGI (reference sequence). Trimming at V came to 0 bases and at J to 1 base, leaving 5 bases not matched to a gene. CDR3 DNA sequence: TGTGCCAGCAGTTACTCCTACAGGGGGATATCCTACGAGCAGTACTTC. Translation gives CASSYSYRGISYEQYF.

The chain recombines TRBV28 with TRBJ2-7; tentatively, D is TRBD1 (6 bases). V lost 7 bases to trimming and J lost 1 base, with 23 bases between them. This CDR3 comprises 17 residues. Germline lookup yields CDR1 MDHEN and CDR2 SYDVKM. CDR3 DNA sequence: TGTGCCAGCACCCCAATCCGTCGGGACACAAAGTCCTACGAGCAGTACTTC. It translates to CASTPIRRDTKSYEQYF.

This rearrangement joins TRBV15 to TRBJ2-1; no clear D. The germline V gene encodes CDR1 LNHNV and CDR2 YYDKDF (reference sequence). The CDR3 spans 15 residues. Trimming left V 5 bases short and J 0 bases short, with 11 bases between. CDR3 coding DNA: TGTGCCACCAGCCCTAGGCAGAGCTCCTACAATGAGCAGTTCTTC. It is translated as CATSPRQSSYNEQFF.

The J gene is TRBJ1-5, the V gene TRBV6-5; D is unresolved. This CDR3 region has 14 residues. The V end lost 6 bases, the J end lost 3 bases, and 12 bases lay between the germline ends. Germline CDR1 MNHEY, CDR2 SVGAGI. CDR3 in amino acids: CASRMGQLNQPQHF. CDR3 bases: TGTGCCAGCAGAATGGGTCAGCTCAATCAGCCCCAGCATTTT.

This clone was observed once. This chain connects TRBV6-1 to TRBJ2-3; TRBD2 is a possible D gene (6 bases). The V gene lost 2 bases and the J gene lost 0 bases, with 12 bases spanning the gap. There are 16 residues in the CDR3. Germline values: CDR1 MNHNS, CDR2 SASEGT. The CDR3 DNA reads TGTGCCAGCAGTGAATCCCAGGGACTTAGCACAGATACGCAGTATTTT. It encodes CASSESQGLSTDTQYF.

V gene TRBV2 combines with J gene TRBJ2-1; 7 nucleotides match TRBD1. The trim removed 6 bases at V and 5 bases at J, leaving 13 bases unmatched. The CDR3 consists of 16 residues. Germline V lookup: CDR1 SNHLY, CDR2 FYNNEI. CDR3 DNA: TGTGCCAGCAGGAGGGGAACCGGGACAGCTAACAATGAGCAGTTCTTC. Its translation is CASRRGTGTANNEQFF.

V is TRBV7-2 and J is TRBJ1-1; possibly TRBD1 for D (5 bases). Per germline, CDR1 SGHTA and CDR2 FQGNSA. The CDR3 consists of 14 residues. V was cut by 4 bases and J by 5 bases, with 14 bases left in between. CDR3 nucleotide sequence: TGTGCCAGCAGCTCGGTTGCAGGGTGGACTGAAGCTTTCTTT. This codes for CASSSVAGWTEAFF.

The chain joins TRBV13 to TRBJ1-1; D is possibly TRBD1 (5 bases). The CDR3 is made up of 15 amino acids. Per germline, CDR1 PRHDT and CDR2 FYEKMQ (reference sequence). The ends were cut back, 4 bases at V and 5 bases at J, with 17 bases in the middle. The CDR3 bases are TGTGCCAGCAGCTCCCGGGGGGAAGGGGTTACTGAAGCTTTCTTT. Encoded protein: CASSSRGEGVTEAFF.

The CDR3 region is CASQPSSDTQYF. The CDR3 bases are TGTGCCTCCCAGCCGAGTTCCGATACGCAGTATTTT. The V gene is TRBV30, the J gene TRBJ2-3; D is undetermined. With 7 bases removed from V and 6 bases from J, the gap between germline ends came to 14 bases. The CDR3 runs to 12 residues. CDR1 is GTSNPN, CDR2 SVGIG, per germline (reference sequence).

The chain employs TRBV18 and TRBJ2-3; TRBD2 might be the D (6 bases). Germline-derived CDR1 and CDR2 are KGHSH and LQKENI. Between the trimmed V and J ends, which lost 4 bases and 1 base, there was a span of 6 bases. This CDR3 is 13 amino acids long. The CDR3 bases are TGTGCCAGCTCACTAGCGGGCACAGATACGCAGTATTTT. It specifies CASSLAGTDTQYF.

The chain has TRBV10-2 and TRBJ2-3; 7 positions match TRBD2. The ends lost 3 bases at V and 1 base at J; junction bases unmatched: 4. CDR1 is WSHSY, CDR2 SAAADI, per germline. The CDR3 has 15 amino acids. The CDR3 here is CASSDGRMGTDTQYF. In nucleotides, the CDR3 is TGCGCCAGCAGTGACGGGAGGATGGGCACAGATACGCAGTATTTT.

The chain joins TRBV29-1 to TRBJ2-3; D might be TRBD2 (5 bases). Germline V lookup: CDR1 SQVTM, CDR2 ANQGSEA. V was pared by 7 bases and J by 2 bases, with 10 bases between. The CDR3 totals 12 residues. The CDR3 DNA sequence: TGCAGCGCCTGGACTTACACAGATACGCAGTATTTT. It yields the protein CSAWTYTDTQYF.

The rearrangement joins TRBV2 to TRBJ2-3; 7 bases align to TRBD2. CDR3 length: 15 residues. The V segment lost 4 bases and the J segment 6 bases; nucleotides outside the gene matches: 10. CDR1 is SNHLY, CDR2 FYNNEI, per germline. CDR3 sequence reads: CASSVGIGGRDTQYF. The CDR3 DNA reads as TGTGCCAGCAGTGTCGGTATCGGGGGGAGGGATACGCAGTATTTT.